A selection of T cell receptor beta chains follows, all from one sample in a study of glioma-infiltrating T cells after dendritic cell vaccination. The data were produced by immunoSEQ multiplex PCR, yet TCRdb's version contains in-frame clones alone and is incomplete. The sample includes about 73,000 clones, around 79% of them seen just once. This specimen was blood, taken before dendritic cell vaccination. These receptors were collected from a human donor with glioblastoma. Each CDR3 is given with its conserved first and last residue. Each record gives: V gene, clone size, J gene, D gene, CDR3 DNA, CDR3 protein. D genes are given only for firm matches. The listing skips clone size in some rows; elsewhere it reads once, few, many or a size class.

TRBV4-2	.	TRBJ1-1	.	TGTGCCAGCAGCCAACCTCCAGGAAACACTGAAGCTTTCTTT	CASSQPPGNTEAFF
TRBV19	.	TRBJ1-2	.	TGTGCCACTAACTATAGGTGGGGGCACAACTATGGCTACACCTTC	CATNYRWGHNYGYTF
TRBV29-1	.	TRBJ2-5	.	TGCAGCACAATACCGGGCGGGGCTGGGGAGACCCAGTACTTC	CSTIPGGAGETQYF
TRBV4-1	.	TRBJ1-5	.	TGCGCCAGCAGCCAAGCCCGGCCGGAGTCCAATCAGCCCCAGCATTTT	CASSQARPESNQPQHF
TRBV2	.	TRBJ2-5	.	TGTGCCAGCAGTTTAGGACAGCAAGAGACCCAGTACTTC	CASSLGQQETQYF
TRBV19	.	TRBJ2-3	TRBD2	TGTGCCAGTAATGTAGCGGGCAACCCCACAGATACGCAGTATTTT	CASNVAGNPTDTQYF
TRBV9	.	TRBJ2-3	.	TGTGCCAGCAGCCCAAGCGTATCGGCAGATACGCAGTATTTT	CASSPSVSADTQYF
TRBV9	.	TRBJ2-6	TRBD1	TGTGCCAGCAGCCCAACCGGGACAGCTCGGTCTGGGGCCAACGTCCTGACTTTC	CASSPTGTARSGANVLTF
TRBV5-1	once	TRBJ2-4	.	TGCGCCAGCAGCTTGGAGGACAGATCCAAAAACATTCAGTACTTC	CASSLEDRSKNIQYF
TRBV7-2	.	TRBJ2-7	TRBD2	TGTGCCAGCAGCTTACTAGGAGCGGGGGGCCTCGACGAGCAGTACTTC	CASSLLGAGGLDEQYF
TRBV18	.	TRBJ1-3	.	TGTGCCAGCTCCCCAACTACCACCGGGGGAAACACCATATATTTT	CASSPTTTGGNTIYF
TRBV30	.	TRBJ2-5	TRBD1	TGTGCCTGGGGGGCGGGGACAGGGGTAGAGACCCAGTACTTC	CAWGAGTGVETQYF
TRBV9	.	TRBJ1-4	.	TGTGCCAGCAGCGTAGGGGGCAGAATCGGTAATGAAAAACTGTTTTTT	CASSVGGRIGNEKLFF
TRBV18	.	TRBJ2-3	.	TGTGCCAGCTCACCAACAGCTAGCACAGATACGCAGTATTTT	CASSPTASTDTQYF
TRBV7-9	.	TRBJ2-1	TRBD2	TGTGCCAGCAGCTCAGGACTAGCGCGATACAATGAGCAGTTCTTC	CASSSGLARYNEQFF
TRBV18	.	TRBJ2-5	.	TGTGCCAGCTCACCAAATTTAGAACAAGAGACCCAGTACTTC	CASSPNLEQETQYF
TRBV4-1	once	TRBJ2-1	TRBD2	TGCGCCAGCAGCCAAGGGACTAGCGGATACAATGAGCAGTTCTTC	CASSQGTSGYNEQFF
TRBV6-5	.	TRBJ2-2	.	TGTGCCAGCTCTCGGGTCAGGAACACCGGGGAGCTGTTTTTT	CASSRVRNTGELFF
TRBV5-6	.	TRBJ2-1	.	TGTGCCAGCACCCTTTACTCAGAGCAGTTCTTC	CASTLYSEQFF
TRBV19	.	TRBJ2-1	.	TGTGCCAGTAACTATGGAGGGGCGGGCTACAATGAGCAGTTCTTC	CASNYGGAGYNEQFF
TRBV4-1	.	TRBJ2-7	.	TGCGCCAGCAGCCACGGACGGGGACCGGGGGTCTACGAGCAGTACTTC	CASSHGRGPGVYEQYF
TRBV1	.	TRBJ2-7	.	TGCACCAGCAGCCAAGATCGGGGGGTTGCCTACGAGCAGTACTTC	CTSSQDRGVAYEQYF
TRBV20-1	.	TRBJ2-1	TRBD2	TGCAGTGCTAGGGACACTAGGGAGGGGTTCTTC	CSARDTREGFF
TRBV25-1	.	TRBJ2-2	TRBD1	TGTGCCAGCATGCGGACAGGGATCACCGGGGAGCTGTTTTTT	CASMRTGITGELFF
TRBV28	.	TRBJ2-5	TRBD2	TGTGCCAGCAGTTTAGGGACTAGCGGTGGGTGGGGAGAGACCCAGTACTTC	CASSLGTSGGWGETQYF
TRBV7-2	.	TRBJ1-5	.	TGTGCCAGCAGCTTCAGGGGTGGCAATCAGCCCCAGCATTTT	CASSFRGGNQPQHF
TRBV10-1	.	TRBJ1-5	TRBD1	TGCGCCAGCAGTGAGTCGCCGGGACAGACTAATCCCAATCAGCCCCAGCATTTT	CASSESPGQTNPNQPQHF
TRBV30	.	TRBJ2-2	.	TGTGCCTGGAGTTCCCGCGGGGAGCTGTTTTTT	CAWSSRGELFF
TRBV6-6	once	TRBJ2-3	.	TGTGCCAGCAGTTACGGTAGAGGGAGCACAGATACGCAGTATTTT	CASSYGRGSTDTQYF
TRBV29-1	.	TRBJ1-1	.	TGCAGCGTTTGGCAGAACACTGAAGCTTTCTTT	CSVWQNTEAFF
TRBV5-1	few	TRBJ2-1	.	TGCGCCAGCAGCACCACAACGACAGAGATCTTC	CASSTTTTEIF
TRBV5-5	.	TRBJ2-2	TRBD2	TGTGCCAGCAGCATCAGACTAGCGACGACCGGGGAGCTGTTTTTT	CASSIRLATTGELFF
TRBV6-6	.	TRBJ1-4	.	TGTGCCAGCAGTATCCAGGGATTAACTAATGAAAAACTGTTTTTT	CASSIQGLTNEKLFF
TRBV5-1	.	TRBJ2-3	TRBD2	TGCGCCAGCAGCCTCGGAGCGGGAGTACCAGATACGCAGTATTTT	CASSLGAGVPDTQYF
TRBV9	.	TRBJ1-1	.	TGTGCCAGCAGCGGGCAGGGTAGCTTGAACACTGAAGCTTTCTTT	CASSGQGSLNTEAFF
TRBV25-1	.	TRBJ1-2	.	TGTGCCAGCAGTGAACAGGGCACAGTTAACTATGGCTACACCTTC	CASSEQGTVNYGYTF
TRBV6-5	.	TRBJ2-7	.	TGTGCCAGCACCGGACAGTTCTACGAGCAGTACTTC	CASTGQFYEQYF
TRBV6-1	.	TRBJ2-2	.	TGTGCCAGCAGTGAGAGGCCGACGGTCACCGGGGAGCTGTTTTTT	CASSERPTVTGELFF
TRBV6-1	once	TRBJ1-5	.	TGTGCCAGCAGTCCCATTCGAGGCAATCAGCCCCAGCATTTT	CASSPIRGNQPQHF
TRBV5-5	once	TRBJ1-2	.	TGTGCCAGCAGCGAGACGCAGGGGACGAACGGCTATGGCTACACCTTC	CASSETQGTNGYGYTF
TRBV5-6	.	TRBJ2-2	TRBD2	TGTGCCAGCAGCGAAGGGACTAGCGGGAGGCGGTACACCGGGGAGCTGTTTTTT	CASSEGTSGRRYTGELFF
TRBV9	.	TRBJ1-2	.	TGTGCCAGCAGCGCCTCGACAGTTAACTATGGCTACACCTTC	CASSASTVNYGYTF
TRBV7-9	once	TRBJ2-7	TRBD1	TGTGCCAGCAGCTTAACAACAGGGGAACTGAAGTACTTC	CASSLTTGELKYF
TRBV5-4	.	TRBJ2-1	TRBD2	TGTGCCAGCAGCTCCCGGGGGGGCTCCTACAATGAGCAGTTCTTC	CASSSRGGSYNEQFF
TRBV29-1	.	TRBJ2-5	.	TGCAGCGCTGGACAGAGCCAAGAGACCCAGTACTTC	CSAGQSQETQYF
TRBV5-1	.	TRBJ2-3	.	TGCGCCAGCAGCTTGACTGGACAGACTCGGGGTACGCAGTATTTT	CASSLTGQTRGTQYF
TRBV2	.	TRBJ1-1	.	TGTGCCAGCAGTTTTTCAGTGCCCACTGAAGCTTTCTTT	CASSFSVPTEAFF
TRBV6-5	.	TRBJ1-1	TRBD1	TGTGCCAGCAGTTCCACCAGAGGGGGCAGTGAAGCTTTCTTT	CASSSTRGGSEAFF
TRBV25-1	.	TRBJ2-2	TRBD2	TGTGCCAGCAGTGAATTGGGGCTAGCGGGAGCCGGCGGGGAGCTGTTTTTT	CASSELGLAGAGGELFF
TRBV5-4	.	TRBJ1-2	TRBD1	TGTGCCAGCAGCTTGGACAGGGGGCGCGGGTCACGGGGCTACACCTTC	CASSLDRGRGSRGYTF
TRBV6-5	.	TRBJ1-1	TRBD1	TGTGCCGCCCAAGGGGGCCCAAACACTGAAGCTTTCTTT	CAAQGGPNTEAFF
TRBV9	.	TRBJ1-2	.	TGTGCCAGCAGCATTAGCGCGGCGTCGGGCTACACCTTC	CASSISAASGYTF